This entry lists 12 T cell receptor beta chains sequenced from one sample in a study of cytomegalovirus exposure and HLA in healthy donors. Both 60 Vbeta primers and 13 Jbeta primers went into the PCR. The repertoire was sequenced with immunoSEQ multiplex PCR; TCRdb's copy has only in-frame clones and lacks some. Among 150,000 to 200,000 clones listed, 76% were seen once. The specimen sequenced was PBMCs. The origin of the receptors is a male donor in good health and CMV-seronegative.

This clone has only one observation. The chain is built from TRBV5-5 and TRBJ2-7, with TRBD1 as a possible D gene (6 bases). V was pared by 4 bases and J by 0 bases, with 14 bases between. The germline V gene encodes CDR1 SGHKS and CDR2 YYEKEE (reference sequence). The CDR3 has 15 amino acids. Here the CDR3 reads CASSPRDIRSYEQYF. CDR3 sequence (DNA): TGTGCCAGCAGCCCCCGGGACATTCGCTCCTACGAGCAGTACTTC.

This clone was seen a handful of times. Its ends do not fully match the called genes, so a read error is possible. This chain connects TRBV7-9 to TRBJ2-2; perhaps TRBD1 as D (7 bases). Per germline, CDR1 SEHNR and CDR2 FQNEAQ (reference sequence). The CDR3 consists of 19 residues. CDR3 nucleotides: TGTGCCAGCACCTTAGTAGAGTTACGGAGGGGGCTTCGCACCGGGGAGCTGTTTTTT. Residues: CASTLVELRRGLRTGELFF.

V and J are TRBV28 and TRBJ2-4; TRBD1 agrees at 7 bases. CDR1 and CDR2 from the germline V gene are MDHEN and SYDVKM. The ends lost 3 bases at V and 0 bases at J; junction bases unmatched: 5. The CDR3 loop spans 16 amino acids. CDR3 loop: CASSLRQGLAKNIQYF. DNA for the CDR3: TGTGCCAGCAGTTTGAGACAGGGCCTAGCCAAAAACATTCAGTACTTC.

The rearrangement links TRBV30 to TRBJ1-5; TRBD1 matches 8 bases. The V gene end was trimmed by 0 bases and the J gene end by 6 bases; junction bases not matched to a gene: 7. The CDR3 is 15 residues long. The germline V gene has CDR1 GTSNPN and CDR2 SVGIG (reference sequence). CDR3 amino acids: CAWSVRDRLVQPQHF. The CDR3 nucleotides are TGTGCCTGGAGTGTCAGGGACAGGTTAGTTCAGCCCCAGCATTTT.

The V and J genes are TRBV11-3 and TRBJ2-1, with 10 positions matching TRBD1. There are 15 residues in the CDR3. The V segment lost 5 bases and the J segment 7 bases; nucleotides outside the gene matches: 8. Germline V gene data show CDR1 as SGHNT and CDR2 as YENEEA. The CDR3, as DNA: TGTGCCAGCAGCGAGGGACAGGGGAAGGGGAATGAGCAGTTCTTC. Translated: CASSEGQGKGNEQFF.

The chain recombines TRBV19 with TRBJ1-5, with D perhaps TRBD1 (5 bases). CDR1 LNHDA and CDR2 SQIVND come from the germline V gene (reference sequence). The CDR3 runs to 16 residues. Trimming shortened V by 7 bases and J by 0 bases, and 16 bases separated the two germline ends. In nucleotides, the CDR3 is TGTGCCAGTACCTCCATGGGGGGAAATAGCAATCAGCCCCAGCATTTT. It specifies CASTSMGGNSNQPQHF.

The chain has TRBV29-1 and TRBJ2-7; no clear D gene. The V gene lost 5 bases and the J gene lost 1 base, with 9 bases spanning the gap. There are 12 residues in the CDR3. From germline, CDR1 is SQVTM and CDR2 ANQGSEA. CDR3 nucleotide sequence: TGCAGCGTTCAAGTCCGGTCCTACGAGCAGTACTTC. This gives the protein CSVQVRSYEQYF.

The rearrangement uses TRBV4-3 and TRBJ2-3, with 10 bases aligning to TRBD1. The CDR3 covers 19 residues. Germline loops: CDR1 LGHNA, CDR2 YSLEER. Losses at the gene ends were 4 bases for V and 0 bases for J; bases not matched to a gene: 13. This CDR3 is CASSPDRGRARASTDTQYF. CDR3 DNA: TGCGCCAGCAGCCCAGACAGGGGGCGAGCCCGTGCTAGCACAGATACGCAGTATTTT.

The rearrangement links TRBV29-1 to TRBJ2-1; 9 nucleotides agree with TRBD1. This CDR3 has 16 amino acids. The junction had 3 bases not matched to a gene; V was cut back by 0 bases and J by 0 bases. The germline gives CDR1 SQVTM, CDR2 ANQGSEA. CDR3 in amino acids: CSVEEGTGFSYNEQFF. In nucleotides, the CDR3 is TGCAGCGTTGAAGAAGGGACAGGGTTCTCCTACAATGAGCAGTTCTTC.

The rearrangement links TRBV30 to TRBJ2-7; 10 bases match TRBD1. This CDR3 is built from 14 residues. Losses at the gene ends were 2 bases for V and 2 bases for J; bases not matched to a gene: 3. Germline-derived CDR1 and CDR2 are GTSNPN and SVGIG (reference sequence). As DNA, the CDR3 is TGTGCCTGGAGTTCGACAGGGGGCACCTACGAGCAGTACTTC. It codes for CAWSSTGGTYEQYF.

This chain links TRBV19 with TRBJ1-5; D is unresolved. Trimming shortened V by 2 bases and J by 3 bases, and 8 bases separated the two germline ends. The CDR3 loop spans 14 amino acids. Germline-derived CDR1 and CDR2 are LNHDA and SQIVND (reference sequence). CDR3 bases: TGTGCCAGTAGTATACACATTAACAATCAGCCCCAGCATTTT. Protein sequence: CASSIHINNQPQHF.

J is TRBJ2-1 and V is TRBV6-1, with 7 bases aligning to TRBD2. V gave up 3 bases and J gave up 8 bases; unmatched junction bases: 7. The CDR3 consists of 14 residues. From germline, CDR1 is MNHNS and CDR2 SASEGT. CDR3: CASSDGEGGDEQFF. DNA for the CDR3: TGTGCCAGCAGTGACGGGGAGGGAGGGGATGAGCAGTTCTTC.